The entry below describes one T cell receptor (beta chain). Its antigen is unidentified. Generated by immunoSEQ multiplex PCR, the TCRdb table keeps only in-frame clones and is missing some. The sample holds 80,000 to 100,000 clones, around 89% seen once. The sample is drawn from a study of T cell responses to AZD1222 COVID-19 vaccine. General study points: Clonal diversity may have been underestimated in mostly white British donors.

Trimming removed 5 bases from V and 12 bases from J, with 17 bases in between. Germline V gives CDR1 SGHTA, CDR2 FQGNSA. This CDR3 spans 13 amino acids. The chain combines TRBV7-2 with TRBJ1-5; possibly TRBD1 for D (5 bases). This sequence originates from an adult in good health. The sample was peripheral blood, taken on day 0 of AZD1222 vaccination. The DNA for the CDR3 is TGTGCCAGCAGCCCACAGCTTGGGACTGACCAGCATTTT. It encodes CASSPQLGTDQHF.